Below, 14 T cell receptor beta chains from the same sample are listed, as sequenced in a study of vaccination and CD4 T cells after COVID-19 (dated by TCRdb to between 2021 and 2022). The library was made by PCR. The sample was run on an Illumina iSeq 100. Using fastp trimming at Q25 and MiXCR clonotype assembly, TCRdb reanalyzed the public sequencing data and kept in-frame beta chains. Under each unique CDR3 protein, matching rows form one entry showing the most common genes and DNA. Within this sample are more than 12,000 distinct CDR3 sequences, with 69% of them counted one time only. The top ten clones comprise 1% to 1.4% of the sample. This specimen was CD4+ T cells from blood, taken after SARS-CoV-2 vaccination. The receptors originated from a human donor who had recovered from COVID-19.

About this clonotype itself: One end of the junction varies from germline; a read error may be responsible. The chain carries TRBV20-1 and TRBJ2-7; TRBD2 matches 12 bases. The CDR3 runs to 14 residues. Germline CDR1 is DFQATT and CDR2 is SNEGSKA (reference sequence). As DNA, the CDR3 is TGCAGTCCTAGCGGGAGGGTAGGCTCCTACGAGCAGTACTTC. It is translated as CSPSGRVGSYEQYF.

This rearrangement joins TRBV7-2 to TRBJ1-2; D unclear. CDR3 length: 12 amino acids. V was shortened by 2 bases and J by 4 bases, with 5 bases between the two germline ends. CDR1 and CDR2 (germline): SGHTA, FQGNSA. The CDR3 is CASSLQRYGYTF. The DNA for the CDR3 is TGTGCCAGCAGCTTACAACGCTATGGCTACACCTTC. The whole variable domain, filled in from reference TRBV7-2 and TRBJ1-2, reads GAGVSQSPSNKVTEKGKDVELRCDPISGHTALYWYRQSLGQGLEFLIYFQGNSAPDKSGLPSDRFSAERTGGSVSTLTIQRTQQEDSAVYLCASSLQRYGYTFGSGTRLTVV.

This clonotype turned up a few times. The chain uses TRBV25-1 and TRBJ1-6; D ambiguous. CDR1 and CDR2 from the germline V gene are MGHDK and SYGVNS. This CDR3 is built from 13 residues. The V and J ends lost 4 bases and 10 bases respectively, with 11 bases between them. Here the CDR3 reads CASSGEGNSPLHF. DNA for the CDR3: TGTGCCAGCAGTGGGGAAGGAAACTCACCCCTCCACTTT.

The chain uses TRBV5-1 and TRBJ1-2; 9 nucleotides line up with TRBD1. This CDR3 is built from 14 residues. CDR1 SGHRS and CDR2 YFSETQ come from the germline V gene. Germline trimming cut 4 bases from V and 1 base from J; bases unmatched to any gene: 2. The chain's CDR3 is CASSPTGGNYGYTF. The CDR3 DNA reads as TGCGCCAGCAGCCCGACAGGGGGTAACTATGGCTACACCTTC. Variable domain in full (rest from reference TRBV5-1 and TRBJ1-2): KAGVTQTPRYLIKTRGQQVTLSCSPISGHRSVSWYQQTPGQGLQFLFEYFSETQRNKGNFPGRFSGRQFSNSRSEMNVSTLELGDSALYLCASSPTGGNYGYTFGSGTRLTVV.

The chain has TRBV6-2 or TRBV6-3 and TRBJ2-3; no clear D gene. V dropped 4 bases and J dropped 0 bases, with 8 bases sitting between them. The CDR3 consists of 14 residues. Germline V gene sequence: CDR1 MNHEY, CDR2 SVGEGT. CDR3 nucleotide sequence: TGTGCCAGCAGTTGGATCCGAAGCACAGATACGCAGTATTTT. Amino acids: CASSWIRSTDTQYF.

The chain carries TRBV2 and TRBJ1-2, with D possibly TRBD1 on 5 matching bases. The CDR3 covers 15 residues. Germline V gives CDR1 SNHLY, CDR2 FYNNEI. The germline V and J ends were trimmed by 3 bases and 2 bases, with 13 bases remaining between them. The CDR3 is CASSDRWGRNYGYTF. CDR3 nucleotide sequence: TGTGCCAGCAGTGATCGGTGGGGCCGCAACTATGGCTACACCTTC.

The CDR3, as DNA: TGTGCCAGTAGTATTCTTACCCCGACACCGTTACCGTACGAGCAGTACTTC. It encodes CASSILTPTPLPYEQYF. This chain joins TRBV19 and TRBJ2-7; the D is unclear. With 3 bases removed from V and 4 bases from J, the gap between germline ends came to 22 bases. This CDR3 is built from 17 residues. The germline gives CDR1 LNHDA, CDR2 SQIVND (reference sequence).

This clonotype was observed a few times. The chain links TRBV25-1 to TRBJ1-2, with 8 bases aligning to TRBD1. The germline gives CDR1 MGHDK, CDR2 SYGVNS. The CDR3 length is 15 residues. V shed 3 bases, J shed 7 bases, and the junction held 10 bases outside the gene matches. For the CDR3, the DNA is TGTGCCAGCAGTGATCTCGGACAGGGAATAAGTGGCTACACCTTC. This encodes CASSDLGQGISGYTF.

This clonotype was recorded a few times. The V and J genes are TRBV11-2 and TRBJ1-5; possibly TRBD1 for D (6 bases). Germline V gene data show CDR1 as SGHAT and CDR2 as FQNNGV. The CDR3 spans 14 residues. V lost 2 bases and J lost 4, with 9 bases in between. CDR3: CASSLSGANQPQHF. The DNA for the CDR3 is TGTGCCAGCAGCTTATCGGGGGCTAATCAGCCCCAGCATTTT.

V is TRBV27 and J is TRBJ1-1; D gene ambiguous. This CDR3 region has 14 residues. Between the trimmed V and J ends, which lost 7 bases and 1 base, there was a span of 13 bases. Looked up from germline, CDR1 is MNHEY and CDR2 is SMNVEV (reference sequence). The CDR3 DNA is TGTGCCAGCAAGGGTTTGAAAGCGAACACTGAAGCTTTCTTT. Translating it yields CASKGLKANTEAFF.

The gene calls are TRBV6-5 and TRBJ2-7; D ambiguous. The CDR3 spans 13 residues. The germline V gene encodes CDR1 MNHEY and CDR2 SVGAGI. V was trimmed by 4 bases and J by 3 bases, leaving 10 bases between them. The CDR3 DNA follows: TGTGCCAGCAGTTTCGGCCAGCGCTACGAGCAGTACTTC. Protein: CASSFGQRYEQYF.

V gene TRBV7-9 combines with J gene TRBJ2-7; TRBD2 matches 7 bases. The germline gives CDR1 SEHNR, CDR2 FQNEAQ (reference sequence). The J segment lost 3 bases and the V segment lost 4 bases, leaving 3 bases of the junction unmatched. The CDR3 covers 13 residues. The CDR3 nucleotides read TGTGCCAGCAGCTCTAGCGGAATCTACGAGCAGTACTTC. Its protein product is CASSSSGIYEQYF.

The V call is TRBV7-3, the J call TRBJ2-1, with TRBD2 matching over 13 bases. Trimming took 1 base from V and 7 from J; bases not matched to a gene: 7. Germline V CDR1 and CDR2: SGHTA, FQGTGA. CDR3 size: 17 residues. The CDR3 DNA reads TGTGCCAGCAGCTTAAAAGGGGGACTAGCGGGACCAAATGAGCAGTTCTTC. It translates to CASSLKGGLAGPNEQFF.

V and J are TRBV20-1 and TRBJ1-2, with TRBD1 matching over 9 bases. Trimming took 6 bases from V and 5 from J; bases not matched to a gene: 7. CDR3 length: 13 amino acids. Germline-derived CDR1 and CDR2 are DFQATT and SNEGSKA (reference sequence). The CDR3 DNA is TGCAGTGCAACCCCGGACAGGGGATATGGCTACACCTTC. Amino acid sequence: CSATPDRGYGYTF.